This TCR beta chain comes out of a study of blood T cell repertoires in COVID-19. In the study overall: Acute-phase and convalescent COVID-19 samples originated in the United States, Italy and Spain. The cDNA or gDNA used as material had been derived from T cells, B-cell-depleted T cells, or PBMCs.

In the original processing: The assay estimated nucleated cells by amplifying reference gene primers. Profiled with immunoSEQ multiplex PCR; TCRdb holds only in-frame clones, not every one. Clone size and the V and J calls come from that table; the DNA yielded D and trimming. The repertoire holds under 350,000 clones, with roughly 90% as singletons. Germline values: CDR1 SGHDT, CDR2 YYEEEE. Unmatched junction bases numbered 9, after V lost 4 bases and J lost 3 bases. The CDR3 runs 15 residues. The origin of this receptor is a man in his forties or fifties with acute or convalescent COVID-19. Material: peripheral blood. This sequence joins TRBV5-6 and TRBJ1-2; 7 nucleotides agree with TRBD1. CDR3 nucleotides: TGTGCCAGCAGCGAGTTTCGGAGGGGGCACTATGGCTACACCTTC. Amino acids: CASSEFRRGHYGYTF.